This record covers a single TCR beta chain. Its antigen is still unknown. This sample was taken from a study of T cells in tumors after PD-1 blockade. Across the study: Daily vismodegib 150 mg continued in a subset of anti-PD-1-treated patients. Mean per blood sample: roughly 100,000 templates (about 24,000-260,000), 35,000 to 45,000 unique clonotypes. Findings of the study overall: Peripheral recruitment is suggested, as some novel exhausted tumor clones were in pre-treatment blood.

The data were produced by immunoSEQ multiplex PCR, yet TCRdb's version contains in-frame clones alone and is incomplete. The sample includes about 59,000 clones, over 75% of them seen just once. Germline assignment: CDR1 SEHNR and CDR2 FQNEAQ (reference sequence). V was clipped by 2 bases and J by 3 bases, with 11 bases between them. This CDR3 region has 14 residues. Genomic DNA template from tumor biopsies or peripheral blood, roughly 616 ng to 6,004 ng input. Sequences were derived from PBMCs, sampled before anti-PD-1 treatment. The chain recombines TRBV7-9 with TRBJ2-7, with D perhaps being TRBD1 or TRBD2 (5 bases each). The sequence came from a human donor with basal cell carcinoma. This CDR3 reads CASSLMGTSYEQYF. CDR3 in DNA: TGTGCCAGCAGCTTAATGGGGACCAGCTACGAGCAGTACTTC.